This TCR beta chain was identified in a study of blood T cell repertoires in COVID-19. Study at large: T cells, B-cell-depleted T cells, or PBMCs provided the cDNA or gDNA that served as material.

The junction had 11 bases not matched to a gene; V was cut back by 2 bases and J by 7 bases. CDR3 length equals 17 residues. CDR1 SGHTA and CDR2 FQGNSA come from the germline V gene. This table comes from immunoSEQ multiplex PCR, and its TCRdb copy is limited to in-frame clones, with some not included. The data hold about 190,000 clones, with 89% observed a single time. This clone was seen just once. This chain connects TRBV7-2 to TRBJ2-3, with 11 positions matching TRBD2. This receptor was identified in a man aged 40-49 years with acute or convalescent COVID-19. The sequenced material came from peripheral blood. CDR3: CASSLMLAGGTGNTQYF. The CDR3 bases are TGTGCCAGCAGCTTAATGCTAGCGGGGGGAACGGGTAATACGCAGTATTTT.